This TCR beta chain stems from a study of blood T cell repertoires in COVID-19. Study overall: Samples came from the United States, Italy and Spain, spanning acute and convalescent COVID-19. PBMCs, B-cell-depleted T cells, or T cells were the source of the cDNA or gDNA that made up the material.

CDR1 and CDR2 from the germline V gene are SGHTA and FQGNSA. The CDR3 extends over 15 amino acids. V was shortened by 4 bases and J by 6 bases, with 13 bases between the two germline ends. This clone appeared a few times. Source study methods: Reference gene primer amplification gave estimated nucleated cell counts. The assay was immunoSEQ multiplex PCR, and TCRdb's table has in-frame clones only and misses some. The V and J calls and the clone size are those of that table, but D and trimming were determined from the DNA. The sample shows 200,000 to 300,000 clones, more than 70% of them seen only once.

Specimen: peripheral blood. The chain links TRBV7-2 to TRBJ1-6, with TRBD1 as a possible D gene (6 bases). This receptor was obtained from a woman between 35 and 50 years old who had recovered from COVID-19. The CDR3 here is CASSSPGGFNSPLHF. The CDR3 nucleotides read TGTGCCAGCAGCTCCCCGGGGGGCTTTAATTCACCCCTCCACTTT.